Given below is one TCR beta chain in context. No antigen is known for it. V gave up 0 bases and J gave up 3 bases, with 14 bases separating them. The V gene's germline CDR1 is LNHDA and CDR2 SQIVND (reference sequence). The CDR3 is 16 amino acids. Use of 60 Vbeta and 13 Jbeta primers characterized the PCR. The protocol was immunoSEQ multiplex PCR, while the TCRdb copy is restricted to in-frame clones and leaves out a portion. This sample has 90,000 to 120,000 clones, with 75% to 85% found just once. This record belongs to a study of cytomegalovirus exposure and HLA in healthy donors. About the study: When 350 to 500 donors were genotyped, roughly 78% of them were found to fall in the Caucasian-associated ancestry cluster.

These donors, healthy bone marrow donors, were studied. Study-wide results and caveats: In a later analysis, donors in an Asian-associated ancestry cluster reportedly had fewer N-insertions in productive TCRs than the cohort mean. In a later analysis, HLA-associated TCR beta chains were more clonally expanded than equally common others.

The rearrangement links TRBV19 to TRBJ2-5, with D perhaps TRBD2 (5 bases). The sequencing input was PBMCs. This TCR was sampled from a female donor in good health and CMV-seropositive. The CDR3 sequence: CASSIDPPAAKETQYF. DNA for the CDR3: TGTGCCAGTAGTATAGATCCGCCAGCGGCTAAAGAGACCCAGTACTTC.